This paragraph covers one T cell receptor (beta chain) sequence. Its matching antigen is unknown. These data are taken from a study of cytomegalovirus exposure and HLA in healthy donors. The wider study: From about 180 million T cells, an earlier analysis saw 110 million or so unique TCR beta sequences. Whole-study results and caveats: Researchers counted around 170 TCR beta chains as cytomegalovirus-associated. Donors were assumed by presence/absence analyses to have roughly uniform sequencing depth.

The PCR made use of 60 Vbeta and 13 Jbeta primers. Clones were sequenced by immunoSEQ multiplex PCR, and TCRdb holds only the in-frame ones, with some missing. Its listing shows some 110,000 clones. Germline loops: CDR1 GTSNPN, CDR2 SVGIG (reference sequence). Trimming took off 6 bases at V and 7 bases at J, with 18 bases between the two ends. The CDR3 totals 14 residues. The sample was PBMCs. The TCR comes from a man aged 25 to 40 in good health and CMV-seronegative. The V and J genes are TRBV30 and TRBJ1-4, with D perhaps matching TRBD1 (6 bases). The CDR3 DNA is TGTGCCTGTGGGGGCCGGGGTTTAAGTGAAAAACTGTTTTTT. It encodes CACGGRGLSEKLFF.